These 7 T cell receptor beta chains originate from one sample sequenced in a study of cytomegalovirus exposure and HLA in healthy donors. Amplification used 60 Vbeta primers and 13 Jbeta primers. Some clones are missing from TCRdb's copy, which holds only in-frame ones; the method was immunoSEQ multiplex PCR. Here the sample spans roughly 100,000 clones, around three quarters being singletons. The sample taken for sequencing was PBMCs. The receptors were gathered from a boy younger than 18 in good health and CMV-seronegative.

This chain connects TRBV30 to TRBJ1-4; D not resolved. The V end lost 0 bases, the J end lost 3 bases, and 5 bases lay between the germline ends. From germline, CDR1 is GTSNPN and CDR2 SVGIG (reference sequence). This CDR3 is built from 13 residues. CDR3 amino acids: CAWSVLPNEKLFF. CDR3 nucleotides: TGTGCCTGGAGTGTACTCCCTAATGAAAAACTGTTTTTT.

This chain uses TRBV28 with TRBJ1-1; D remains unclear. This CDR3 contains 14 residues. Trimming stripped 6 bases from V and 3 bases from J, with 14 bases between. Looked up from germline, CDR1 is MDHEN and CDR2 is SYDVKM. The CDR3 nucleotides read TGTGCCAGCAGCCAGAGGGCCTGGGACACTGAAGCTTTCTTT. It codes for CASSQRAWDTEAFF.

The chain links TRBV4-1 to TRBJ1-1, with 8 bases aligning to TRBD1. Germline CDR1 and CDR2: MGHRA and YSYEKL. The CDR3 sequence is 13 residues long. V was clipped by 2 bases and J by 11 bases; unmatched bases: 7. CDR3 sequence: CASSQPDRAGAFF. The CDR3 coding sequence is TGCGCCAGCAGCCAACCGGACAGGGCCGGGGCTTTCTTT.

The V and J genes are TRBV5-6 and TRBJ2-5; TRBD2 agrees at 7 bases. The CDR3 is 14 amino acids. The J segment lost 5 bases and the V segment lost 1 base, leaving 5 bases of the junction unmatched. The germline CDR1 and CDR2 sequences are SGHDT and YYEEEE. The CDR3 DNA sequence: TGTGCCAGCAGCTTGACAAAGGGAGGGGAGACCCAGTACTTC. Its translation is CASSLTKGGETQYF. Full variable domain (missing parts from reference TRBV5-6 and TRBJ2-5): DAGVTQSPTHLIKTRGQQVTLRCSPKSGHDTVSWYQQALGQGPQFIFQYYEEEERQRGNFPDRFSGHQFPNYSSELNVNALLLGDSALYLCASSLTKGGETQYFGPGTRLLVL.

This chain links TRBV28 with TRBJ1-1; D perhaps matches TRBD1 (5 bases). The CDR3 has 14 amino acids. The germline V gene encodes CDR1 MDHEN and CDR2 SYDVKM. Trimming stripped 8 bases from V and 1 base from J, with 14 bases between. This CDR3 reads CASVRRGENTEAFF. As DNA, the CDR3 is TGTGCCAGCGTGAGGAGGGGTGAGAACACTGAAGCTTTCTTT.

The chain joins TRBV25-1 to TRBJ2-2; 9 nucleotides align to TRBD2. J lost 9 bases, V lost 3 bases, and 5 bases had no gene match. Germline CDR1 and CDR2: MGHDK and SYGVNS. The length of the CDR3 is 14 residues. DNA for the CDR3: TGTGCCAGCAGTGATAGCGGGAGTTTCCGGGAGCTGTTTTTT. Its translation is CASSDSGSFRELFF.

The chain uses TRBV28 and TRBJ2-7, with 9 bases fitting TRBD1. Unmatched junction bases numbered 15, after V lost 11 bases and J lost 7 bases. Germline CDR1 reads MDHEN; CDR2 reads SYDVKM. The CDR3 is made up of 14 amino acids. The CDR3 DNA sequence: TGTGCCGGGGGTGCCGGGACAGGGTTCCGAGAGCAGTACTTC. It yields the protein CAGGAGTGFREQYF.